This note documents a single T cell receptor (beta chain) sequence. Germline lookup yields CDR1 SGHNT and CDR2 YYREEE (reference sequence). Between the trimmed V and J ends, which lost 3 bases and 3 bases, there was a span of 9 bases. There are 13 residues in the CDR3. The source of the sample is a study of blood T cell repertoires in COVID-19. As for the study in general: Sites in the United States, Italy and Spain provided acute and convalescent COVID-19 samples.

Produced via immunoSEQ multiplex PCR; TCRdb's table is partial and in-frame only. The sample has under 200,000 clones; roughly 84% are singletons. J is TRBJ1-1 and V is TRBV5-4; D perhaps matches TRBD1 (6 bases). This clonotype was sampled from a man younger than 35 with active or convalescent COVID-19. What was sequenced was peripheral blood. The CDR3 region is CASSSTGYTEAFF. The DNA of the CDR3 is TGTGCCAGCAGCTCAACAGGGTACACTGAAGCTTTCTTT.